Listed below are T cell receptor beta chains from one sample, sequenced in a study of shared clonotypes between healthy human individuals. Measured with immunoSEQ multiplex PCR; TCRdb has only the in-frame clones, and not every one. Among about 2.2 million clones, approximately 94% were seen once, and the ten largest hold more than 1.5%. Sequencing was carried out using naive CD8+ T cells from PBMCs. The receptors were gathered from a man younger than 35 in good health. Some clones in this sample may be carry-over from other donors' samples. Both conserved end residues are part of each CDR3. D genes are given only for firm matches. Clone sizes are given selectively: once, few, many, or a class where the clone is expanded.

TGTGCCAGCACCACTTGGGAAGCGCCCTATGGCTACACCTTC CASTTWEAPYGYTF TRBJ1-2 - - TRBV7-9
TGCAGCGTCGGGGGTCTGGGGTGGACCGGGGAGCTGTTTTTT CSVGGLGWTGELFF TRBJ2-2 - - TRBV29-1
TGTGCCAGCAGCAACGGGAAGGGGGGGAATCAGCCCCAGCATTTT CASSNGKGGNQPQHF TRBJ1-5 - - TRBV7-9
TGTGCCAGCAGCCAAGATCGAAGGTACGAGCAGTACTTC CASSQDRRYEQYF TRBJ2-7 - - TRBV14
TGTGCCAGCAGTTCTAGACAGGGGGTAAGAGCTTTCTTT CASSSRQGVRAFF TRBJ1-1 TRBD1 - TRBV27
TGTGCCAGCACCAAAGACAGGGCTGCACGCGAGCAGTACTTC CASTKDRAAREQYF TRBJ2-7 - once TRBV21-1
TGTGCCAGCAGTTACCGGCTTAACTATGGCTACACCTTC CASSYRLNYGYTF TRBJ1-2 - - TRBV6-5
TGTGCCAGCAGCCCAGGGGGGTCTGGGGCCAACGTCCTGACTTTC CASSPGGSGANVLTF TRBJ2-6 - - TRBV9
TGTGCCAGCAGCGTAGTACCAGGGACTGCCGAGCAGTACTTC CASSVVPGTAEQYF TRBJ2-7 - - TRBV9
TGTGCCAGCAGTTGGAGACAGGGGCCTTACGAGCAGTACTTC CASSWRQGPYEQYF TRBJ2-7 TRBD1 - TRBV5-8
TGTGCCATCAGTGAGATGAGGTTAGAGCAGTTCTTC CAISEMRLEQFF TRBJ2-1 - - TRBV10-3
TGTGCCAGTAGTATCTTTTCTGGGGGGTGGACTGAAGCTTTCTTT CASSIFSGGWTEAFF TRBJ1-1 - - TRBV19
TGTGCCAGCTCACACCGGGACAGGGGGGTACACATTCAGTACTTC CASSHRDRGVHIQYF TRBJ2-4 TRBD1 - TRBV18
TGTGCCAGCAGCCTGGGACAGAGAAATGAGCAGTTCTTC CASSLGQRNEQFF TRBJ2-1 TRBD1 few TRBV7-3
TGTGCCAGCAGTTTATTAACAGGGGAGACCCAGTACTTC CASSLLTGETQYF TRBJ2-5 - - TRBV27
TGTGCCAGCAGTATCAGGGGGCACATGAACACTGAAGCTTTCTTT CASSIRGHMNTEAFF TRBJ1-1 TRBD1 - TRBV27
TGTGCCAGTAGTATGGGAGGCCGGGCCTTCACAGATACGCAGTATTTT CASSMGGRAFTDTQYF TRBJ2-3 - - TRBV19
TGTGCCAGCAGCCCAAGCGGGCAACAAGAGACCCAGTACTTC CASSPSGQQETQYF TRBJ2-5 - - TRBV9
TGTGCCAGCAGTCTTGCCCACCCCCAAGGCTACACCTTC CASSLAHPQGYTF TRBJ1-2 - - TRBV28
TGTGCCAGCAGCTTGGTCCAGGGTAAGACTGAAGCTTTCTTT CASSLVQGKTEAFF TRBJ1-1 - - TRBV5-6